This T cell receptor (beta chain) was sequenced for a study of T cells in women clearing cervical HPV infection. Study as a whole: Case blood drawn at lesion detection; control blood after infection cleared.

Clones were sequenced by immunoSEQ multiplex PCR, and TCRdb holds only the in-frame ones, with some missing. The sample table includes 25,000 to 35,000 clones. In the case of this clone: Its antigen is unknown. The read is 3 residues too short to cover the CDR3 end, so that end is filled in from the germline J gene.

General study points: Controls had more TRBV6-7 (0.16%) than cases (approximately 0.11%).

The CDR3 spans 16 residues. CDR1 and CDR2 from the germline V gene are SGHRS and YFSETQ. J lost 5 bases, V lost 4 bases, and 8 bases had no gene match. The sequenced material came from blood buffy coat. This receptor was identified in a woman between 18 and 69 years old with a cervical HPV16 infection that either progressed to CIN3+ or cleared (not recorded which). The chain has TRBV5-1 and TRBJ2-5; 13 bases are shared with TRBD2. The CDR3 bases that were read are TGCGCCAGCAGCGGGGGACTAGCGGGAAATAGCGAGACC. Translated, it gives CASSGGLAGNSET. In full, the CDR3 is CASSGGLAGNSETQYF.